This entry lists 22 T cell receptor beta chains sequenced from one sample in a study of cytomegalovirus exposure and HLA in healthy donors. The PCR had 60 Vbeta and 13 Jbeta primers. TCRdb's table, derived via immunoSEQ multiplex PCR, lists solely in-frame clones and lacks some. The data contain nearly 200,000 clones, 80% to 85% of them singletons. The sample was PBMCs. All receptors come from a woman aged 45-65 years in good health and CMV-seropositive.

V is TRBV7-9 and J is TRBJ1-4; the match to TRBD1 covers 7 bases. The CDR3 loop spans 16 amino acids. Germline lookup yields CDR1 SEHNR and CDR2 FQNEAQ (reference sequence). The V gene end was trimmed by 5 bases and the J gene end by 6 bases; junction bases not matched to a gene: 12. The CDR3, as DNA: TGTGCCAGCAGCCCCTACGGGAGCAGGGGGGATGAAAAACTGTTTTTT. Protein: CASSPYGSRGDEKLFF.

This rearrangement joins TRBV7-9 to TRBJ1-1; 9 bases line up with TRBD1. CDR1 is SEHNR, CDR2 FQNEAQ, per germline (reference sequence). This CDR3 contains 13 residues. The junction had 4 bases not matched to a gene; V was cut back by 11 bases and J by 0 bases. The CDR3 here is CAGDRDVNTEAFF. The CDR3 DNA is TGTGCCGGGGACAGGGACGTGAACACTGAAGCTTTCTTT. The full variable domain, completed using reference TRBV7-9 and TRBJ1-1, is DTGVSQNPRHKITKRGQNVTFRCDPISEHNRLYWYRQTLGQGPEFLTYFQNEAQLEKSRLLSDRFSAERPKGSFSTLEIQRTEQGDSAMYLCAGDRDVNTEAFFGQGTRLTVV.

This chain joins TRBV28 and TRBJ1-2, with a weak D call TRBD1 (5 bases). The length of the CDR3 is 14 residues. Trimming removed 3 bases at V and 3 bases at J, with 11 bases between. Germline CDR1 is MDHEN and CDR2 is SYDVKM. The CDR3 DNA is TGTGCCAGCAGTTTGGGGGGGGTAGACTATGGCTACACCTTC. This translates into CASSLGGVDYGYTF.

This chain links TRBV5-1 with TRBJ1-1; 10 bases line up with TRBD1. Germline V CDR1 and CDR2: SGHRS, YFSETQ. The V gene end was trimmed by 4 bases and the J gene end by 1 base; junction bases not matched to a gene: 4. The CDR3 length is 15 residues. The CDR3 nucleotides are TGCGCCAGCAGCGACCGGGACAGGGGGAACACTGAAGCTTTCTTT. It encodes CASSDRDRGNTEAFF. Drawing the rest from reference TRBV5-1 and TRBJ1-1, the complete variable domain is KAGVTQTPRYLIKTRGQQVTLSCSPISGHRSVSWYQQTPGQGLQFLFEYFSETQRNKGNFPGRFSGRQFSNSRSEMNVSTLELGDSALYLCASSDRDRGNTEAFFGQGTRLTVV.

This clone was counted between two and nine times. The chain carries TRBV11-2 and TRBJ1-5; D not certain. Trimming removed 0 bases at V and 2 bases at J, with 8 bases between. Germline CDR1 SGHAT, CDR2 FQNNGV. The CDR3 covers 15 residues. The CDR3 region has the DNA TGTGCCAGCAGCTTAGACTTGGCGGGCAATCAGCCCCAGCATTTT. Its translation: CASSLDLAGNQPQHF.

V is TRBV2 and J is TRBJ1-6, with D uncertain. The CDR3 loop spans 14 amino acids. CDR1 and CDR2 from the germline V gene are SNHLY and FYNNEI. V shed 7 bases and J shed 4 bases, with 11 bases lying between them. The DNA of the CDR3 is TGTGCCAGCAAAGGAGAGGTTTATAATTCACCCCTCCACTTT. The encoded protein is CASKGEVYNSPLHF. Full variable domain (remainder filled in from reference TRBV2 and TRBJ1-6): EPEVTQTPSHQVTQMGQEVILRCVPISNHLYFYWYRQILGQKVEFLVSFYNNEISEKSEIFDDQFSVERPDGSNFTLKIRSTKLEDSAMYFCASKGEVYNSPLHFGNGTRLTVT.

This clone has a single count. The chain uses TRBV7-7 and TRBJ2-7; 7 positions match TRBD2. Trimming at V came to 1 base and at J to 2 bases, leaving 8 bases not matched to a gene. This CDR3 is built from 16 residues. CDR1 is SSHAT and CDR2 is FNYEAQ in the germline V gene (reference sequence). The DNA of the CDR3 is TGTGCCAGCAGCTTAGGCCCCGTAGCGGGTGCCTACGAGCAGTACTTC. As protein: CASSLGPVAGAYEQYF. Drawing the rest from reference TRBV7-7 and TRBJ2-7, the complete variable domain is GAGVSQSPRYKVTKRGQDVTLRCDPISSHATLYWYQQALGQGPEFLTYFNYEAQPDKSGLPSDRFSAERPEGSISTLTIQRTEQRDSAMYRCASSLGPVAGAYEQYFGPGTRLTVT.

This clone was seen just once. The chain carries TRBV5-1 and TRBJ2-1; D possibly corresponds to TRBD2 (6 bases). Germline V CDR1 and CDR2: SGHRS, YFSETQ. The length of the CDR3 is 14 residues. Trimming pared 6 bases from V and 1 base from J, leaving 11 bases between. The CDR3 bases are TGCGCCAGCAATAGCGGTAATTCCTACAATGAGCAGTTCTTC. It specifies CASNSGNSYNEQFF.

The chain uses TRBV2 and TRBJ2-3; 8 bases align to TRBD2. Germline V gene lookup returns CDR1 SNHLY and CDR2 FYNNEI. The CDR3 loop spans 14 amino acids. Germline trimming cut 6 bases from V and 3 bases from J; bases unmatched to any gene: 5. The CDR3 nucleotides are TGTGCCAGCAGGCGGGAGGTTGGAACAGATACGCAGTATTTT. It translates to CASRREVGTDTQYF.

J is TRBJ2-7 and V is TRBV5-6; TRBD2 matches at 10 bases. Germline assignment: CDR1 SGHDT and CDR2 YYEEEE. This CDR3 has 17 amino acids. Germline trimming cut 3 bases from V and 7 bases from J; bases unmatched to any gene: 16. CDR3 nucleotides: TGTGCCAGCAGCTATGACTTAGGACTAGCGGCGGCAGGGGAGCAGTACTTC. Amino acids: CASSYDLGLAAAGEQYF.

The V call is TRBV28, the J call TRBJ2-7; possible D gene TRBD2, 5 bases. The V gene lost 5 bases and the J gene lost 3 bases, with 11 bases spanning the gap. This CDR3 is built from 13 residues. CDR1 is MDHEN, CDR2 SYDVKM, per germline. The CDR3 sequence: CASSTRGFYEQYF. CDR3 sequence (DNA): TGTGCCAGCAGTACCCGGGGATTCTACGAGCAGTACTTC.

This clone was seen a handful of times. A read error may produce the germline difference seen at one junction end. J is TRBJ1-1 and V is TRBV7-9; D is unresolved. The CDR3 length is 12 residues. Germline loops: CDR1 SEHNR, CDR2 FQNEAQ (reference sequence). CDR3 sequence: CSSRQVNTEAFF. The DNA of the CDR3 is TGTTCCAGCAGGCAGGTCAACACTGAAGCTTTCTTT.

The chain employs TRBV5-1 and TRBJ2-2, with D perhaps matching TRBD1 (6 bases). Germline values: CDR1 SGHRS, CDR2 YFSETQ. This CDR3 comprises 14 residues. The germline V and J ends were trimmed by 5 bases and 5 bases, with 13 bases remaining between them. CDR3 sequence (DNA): TGCGCCAGCAGTCGACAGGATCTTACCGGGGAGCTGTTTTTT. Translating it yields CASSRQDLTGELFF.

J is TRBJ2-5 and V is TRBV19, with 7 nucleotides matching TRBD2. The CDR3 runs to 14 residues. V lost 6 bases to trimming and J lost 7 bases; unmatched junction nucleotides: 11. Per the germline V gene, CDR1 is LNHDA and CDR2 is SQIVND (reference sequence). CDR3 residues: CASSRLAWDGTQYF. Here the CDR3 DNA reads TGTGCCAGTAGCCGACTAGCTTGGGATGGGACCCAGTACTTC.

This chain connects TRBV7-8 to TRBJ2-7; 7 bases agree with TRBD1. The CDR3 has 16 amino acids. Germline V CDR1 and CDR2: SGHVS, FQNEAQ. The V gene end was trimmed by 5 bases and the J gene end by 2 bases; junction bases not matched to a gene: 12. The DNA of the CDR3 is TGTGCCAGCAGCCCTATCGGGACAGCGAGCGCCTACGAGCAGTACTTC. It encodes CASSPIGTASAYEQYF.

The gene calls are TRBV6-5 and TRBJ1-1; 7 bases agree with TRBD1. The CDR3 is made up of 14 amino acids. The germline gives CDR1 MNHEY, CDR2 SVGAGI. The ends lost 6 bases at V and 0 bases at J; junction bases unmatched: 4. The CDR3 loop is CASRGGQLNTEAFF. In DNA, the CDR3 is TGTGCCAGCAGGGGGGGACAGCTGAACACTGAAGCTTTCTTT.

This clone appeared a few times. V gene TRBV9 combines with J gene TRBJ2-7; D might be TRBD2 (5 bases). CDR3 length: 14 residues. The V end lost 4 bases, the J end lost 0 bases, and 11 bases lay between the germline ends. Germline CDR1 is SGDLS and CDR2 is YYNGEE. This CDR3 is CASSTSGSSYEQYF. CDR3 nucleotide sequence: TGTGCCAGCAGCACGAGTGGGAGCTCCTACGAGCAGTACTTC.

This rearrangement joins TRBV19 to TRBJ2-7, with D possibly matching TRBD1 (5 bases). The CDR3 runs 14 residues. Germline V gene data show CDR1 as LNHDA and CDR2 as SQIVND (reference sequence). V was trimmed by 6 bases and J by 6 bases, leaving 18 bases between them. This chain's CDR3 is CASRPGAPPGEQYF. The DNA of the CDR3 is TGTGCCAGTAGACCTGGGGCTCCACCGGGCGAGCAGTACTTC. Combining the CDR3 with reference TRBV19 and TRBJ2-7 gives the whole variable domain DGGITQSPKYLFRKEGQNVTLSCEQNLNHDAMYWYRQDPGQGLRLIYYSQIVNDFQKGDIAEGYSVSREKKESFPLTVTSAQKNPTAFYLCASRPGAPPGEQYFGPGTRLTVT.

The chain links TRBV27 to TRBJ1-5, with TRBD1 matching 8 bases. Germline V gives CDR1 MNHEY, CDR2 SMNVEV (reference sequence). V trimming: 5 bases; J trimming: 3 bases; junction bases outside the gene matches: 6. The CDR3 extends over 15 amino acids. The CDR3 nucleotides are TGTGCCAGCAGTCGAGGACAGGGCCCCAATCAGCCCCAGCATTTT. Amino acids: CASSRGQGPNQPQHF.

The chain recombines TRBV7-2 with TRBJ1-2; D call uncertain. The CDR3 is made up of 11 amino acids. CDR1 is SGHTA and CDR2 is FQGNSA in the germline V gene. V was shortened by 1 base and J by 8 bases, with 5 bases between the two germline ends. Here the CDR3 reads CASSLETGYTF. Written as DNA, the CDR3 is TGTGCCAGCAGCTTAGAAACAGGCTACACCTTC.

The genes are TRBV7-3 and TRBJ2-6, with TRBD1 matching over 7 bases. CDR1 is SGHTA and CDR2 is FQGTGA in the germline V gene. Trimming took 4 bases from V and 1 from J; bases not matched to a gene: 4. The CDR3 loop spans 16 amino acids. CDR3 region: CASSSTGESGANVLTF. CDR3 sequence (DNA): TGTGCCAGCAGCTCCACAGGGGAATCTGGGGCCAACGTCCTGACTTTC.

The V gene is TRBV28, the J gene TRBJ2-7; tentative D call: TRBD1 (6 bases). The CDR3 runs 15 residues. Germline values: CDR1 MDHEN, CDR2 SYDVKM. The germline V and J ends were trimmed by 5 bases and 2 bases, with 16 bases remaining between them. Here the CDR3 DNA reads TGTGCCAGCAGTACCGTGCGGACAGCCGCCTACGAGCAGTACTTC. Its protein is CASSTVRTAAYEQYF.